This T cell receptor (beta chain) was documented in a study of T cells in Graves' hyperthyroidism and ophthalmopathy. Trimming stripped 5 bases from V and 0 bases from J, with 9 bases between. The CDR3 totals 14 residues. CDR1 is MNHNS and CDR2 is SASEGT in the germline V gene. For this clonotype: Its specificity is unknown.

Patients aged 18 to 65 had newly diagnosed hyperthyroidism lasting under 2 months. Uncontrolled infection, other autoimmune disease, pregnancy and lactation each barred patients from inclusion. General observations from the study: Ophthalmopathy was predicted by the model a median of about six months ahead of onset. Appearing also in blood were most of the thyroid clonotypes expanded above 0.001.

Regions amplified from RNA transcripts were the TCR beta CDR3 regions. The HTBI primer set was used in a first-round RT-PCR of the TCR CDR3. TCRdb itself ran the multiplex PCR reads through MiXCR, one entry per CDR3 protein. Altogether some 300,000 distinct CDR3 sequences are present, 13% being singletons, with the ten largest covering more than 7.5%. Sequencing was performed on blood. The sequence was obtained from a woman in her thirties with Graves' hyperthyroidism that later progressed to Graves' ophthalmopathy. The genes are TRBV6-1 and TRBJ2-3; D is unresolved. Written as DNA, the CDR3 is TGTGCCAGCAGTAATAGTATTAGCACAGATACGCAGTATTTT. It specifies CASSNSISTDTQYF.